This T cell receptor beta chain was profiled in a study of T cell responses to AZD1222 COVID-19 vaccine (dated by TCRdb to 2020 to 2022). Concerning the study at large: A total of about 250 trial participants underwent TCR sequencing, of whom nearly 210 had received two doses of AZD1222 and around 25 had received two doses of the MenACWY control vaccine. Trial participants were enrolled by age into 18-55, 56-69 and 70-plus year subgroups, with about 150, 28 and 57 TCR-sequenced participants respectively. Study-level results and caveats: Because no samples from the day 14 peak response were available, repertoires could be characterized only after the peak T cell response. After two AZD1222 doses, both the breadth and the depth of spike-specific TCRs were significantly higher than at day 0 and than in MenACWY recipients. Only five to seven AZD1222 recipients were SARS-CoV-2 seropositive at baseline, limiting conclusions about previously exposed vaccinees. Epitopes outside the regions mutated in the B.1.351 and B.1.1.7 variants were reportedly recognized by nearly half of the unique spike-specific TCRs. Participants were mostly white British and included more females than males, and it was suggested by the authors that clonal diversity may have been underestimated. The vaccine-associated CD4 TCRs covered the entire spike protein, and the dominant responses fell in regions 160-218 and 743-854. The 56-69-year group was small, and its depth increase did not reach significance, likely because of low power.

The sample's time point label, decoded: baseline before first vaccination. The treatment or condition label on this specimen signifies: meningococcal conjugate vaccine given as trial control. Vaccinee samples came from UK trials COV001 and COV002, including a single-blind randomized controlled phase 2/3 trial of AZD1222 (ChAdOx1 nCoV-19) in healthy adults. For TCRbeta chain sequencing, PBMC samples from trial participants were taken at day 0 and at day 28 after the second dose. The CDR3 regions of human TCRbeta chains were analyzed by immunosequencing. Per the source publication's procedure: TCRs in the repertoires were matched against a reference library of SARS-CoV-2-specific TCRs that had been generated with the MIRA antigen-specificity platform. Breadth was defined as the fraction of unique TCRs that were SARS-CoV-2-associated, and depth was defined as the fraction of total T cells that were SARS-CoV-2-associated. Using the MIRA data, each spike-specific TCR was assigned both to the spike region to which the TCR was reactive and to a CD4 or CD8 class. Log10-transformed breadth and depth values were compared by one-way ANOVA with Sidak's multiple comparisons tests. TCRdb holds this immuneACCESS table with in-frame rearrangements only. Some clones are missing; in checked studies, unresolved V genes explain under half, and the rest has no known cause. The V and J calls and the clone size are those of that table, but D and trimming were determined from the DNA. In this sample the table shows under 150,000 clones, over 80% of which occur a single time. The top ten clonotypes cover about 3% of the sample.

V gives up 10 bases and J gives up 3 bases, and the segment between their germline ends measures 15 bases. From a lookup of the germline V gene, CDR1 and CDR2 are MDHEN and SYDVKM. The CDR3 holds 13 amino acids from the cysteine to the phenylalanine. Only CDR3 DNA remains: 39 bases, in frame from the first base. This clone was detected only once. This clone's antigen is unknown. No base-level quality is on record; no much larger clone is a single base apart. The receptor was isolated from an adult in good health. The chain is encoded by TRBV28 joined to TRBJ1-1; the D gene assignment is ambiguous. The material was peripheral blood, obtained on day 0 of MenACWY control vaccination. The DNA is TGTGCCACCTCTGGAGGATTTGACACTGAAGCTTTCTTT. Its protein reads: CATSGGFDTEAFF.